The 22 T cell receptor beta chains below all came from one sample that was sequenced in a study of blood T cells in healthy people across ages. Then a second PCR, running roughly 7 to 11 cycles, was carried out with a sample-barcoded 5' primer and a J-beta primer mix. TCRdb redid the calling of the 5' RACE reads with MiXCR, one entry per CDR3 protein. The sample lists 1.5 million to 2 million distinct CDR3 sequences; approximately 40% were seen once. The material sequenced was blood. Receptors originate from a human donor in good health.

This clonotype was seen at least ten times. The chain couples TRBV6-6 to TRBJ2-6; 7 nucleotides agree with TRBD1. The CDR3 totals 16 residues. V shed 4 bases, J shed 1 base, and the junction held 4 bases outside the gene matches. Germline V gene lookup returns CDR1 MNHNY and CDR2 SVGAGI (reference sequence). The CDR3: CASSFNRGSGANVLTF. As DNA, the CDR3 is TGTGCCAGCAGTTTTAACAGGGGTTCTGGGGCCAACGTCCTGACTTTC.

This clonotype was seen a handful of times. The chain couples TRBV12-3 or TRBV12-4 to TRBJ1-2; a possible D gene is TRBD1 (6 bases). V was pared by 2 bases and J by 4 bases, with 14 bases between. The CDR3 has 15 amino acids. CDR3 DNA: TGTGCCAGCAGTTTATGGGCAGGGGACGGCTATGGCTACACCTTC. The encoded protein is CASSLWAGDGYGYTF.

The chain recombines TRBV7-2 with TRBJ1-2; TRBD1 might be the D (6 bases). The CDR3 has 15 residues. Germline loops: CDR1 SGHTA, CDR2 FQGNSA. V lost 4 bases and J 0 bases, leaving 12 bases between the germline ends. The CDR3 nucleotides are TGTGCCAGCAGCTCCCCGGACAGATCTAACTATGGCTACACCTTC. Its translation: CASSSPDRSNYGYTF. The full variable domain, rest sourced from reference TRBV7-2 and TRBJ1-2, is GAGVSQSPSNKVTEKGKDVELRCDPISGHTALYWYRQSLGQGLEFLIYFQGNSAPDKSGLPSDRFSAERTGGSVSTLTIQRTQQEDSAVYLCASSSPDRSNYGYTFGSGTRLTVV.

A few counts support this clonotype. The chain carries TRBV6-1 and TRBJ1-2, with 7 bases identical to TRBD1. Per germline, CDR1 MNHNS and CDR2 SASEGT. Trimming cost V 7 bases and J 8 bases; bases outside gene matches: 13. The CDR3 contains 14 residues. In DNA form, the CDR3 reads TGTGCCAGCATTCAAATGACAGGGCTTCACGGCTACACCTTC. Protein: CASIQMTGLHGYTF.

CDR3 protein: CAIRRTPSTDTQYF. In DNA form, the CDR3 reads TGTGCCATCCGCCGGACTCCCAGCACAGATACGCAGTATTTT. The chain uses TRBV10-3 and TRBJ2-3; maybe TRBD2 (5 bases). The CDR3 totals 14 residues. Trimming cost V 8 bases and J 0 bases, with 12 bases left between them. Germline V gene sequence: CDR1 ENHRY, CDR2 SYGVKD.

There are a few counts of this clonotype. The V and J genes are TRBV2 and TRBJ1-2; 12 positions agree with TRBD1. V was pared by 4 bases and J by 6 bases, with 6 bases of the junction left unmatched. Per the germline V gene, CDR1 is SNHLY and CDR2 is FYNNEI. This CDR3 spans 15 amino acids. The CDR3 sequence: CASSGGTGGEDGYTF. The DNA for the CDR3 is TGTGCCAGCAGTGGCGGGACAGGGGGCGAAGATGGCTACACCTTC.

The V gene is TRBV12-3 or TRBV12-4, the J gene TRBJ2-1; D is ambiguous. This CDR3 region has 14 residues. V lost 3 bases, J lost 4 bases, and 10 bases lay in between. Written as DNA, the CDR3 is TGTGCCAGCAGTTTCCTTAGTGGGTACAATGAGCAGTTCTTC. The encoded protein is CASSFLSGYNEQFF.

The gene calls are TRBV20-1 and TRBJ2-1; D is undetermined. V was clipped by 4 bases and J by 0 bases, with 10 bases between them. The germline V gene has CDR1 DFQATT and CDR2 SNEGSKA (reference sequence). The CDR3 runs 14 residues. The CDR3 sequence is CSAIEASSYNEQFF. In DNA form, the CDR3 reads TGCAGTGCTATAGAGGCGTCCTCCTACAATGAGCAGTTCTTC.

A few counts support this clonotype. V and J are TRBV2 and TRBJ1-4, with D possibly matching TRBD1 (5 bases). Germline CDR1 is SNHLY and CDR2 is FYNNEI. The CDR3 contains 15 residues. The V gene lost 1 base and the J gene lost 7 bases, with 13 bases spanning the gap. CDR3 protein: CASSEGRAQGEKLFF. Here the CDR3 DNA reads TGTGCCAGCAGTGAAGGTCGAGCCCAGGGTGAAAAACTGTTTTTT.

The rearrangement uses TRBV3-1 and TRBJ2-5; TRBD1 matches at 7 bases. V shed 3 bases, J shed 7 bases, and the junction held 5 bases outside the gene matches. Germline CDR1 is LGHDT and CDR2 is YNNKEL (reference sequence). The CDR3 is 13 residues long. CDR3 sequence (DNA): TGTGCCAGCAGCCAGGACAGGCCCACGACCCAGTACTTC. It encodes CASSQDRPTTQYF.

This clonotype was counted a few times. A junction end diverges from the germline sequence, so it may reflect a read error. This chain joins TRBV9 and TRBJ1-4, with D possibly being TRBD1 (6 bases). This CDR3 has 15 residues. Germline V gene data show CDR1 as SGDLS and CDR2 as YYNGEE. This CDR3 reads CASSRSGTTNEKLFF. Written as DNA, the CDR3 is TGTGCCAGCAGCCGATCCGGGACAACGAATGAAAAACTGTTTTTT.

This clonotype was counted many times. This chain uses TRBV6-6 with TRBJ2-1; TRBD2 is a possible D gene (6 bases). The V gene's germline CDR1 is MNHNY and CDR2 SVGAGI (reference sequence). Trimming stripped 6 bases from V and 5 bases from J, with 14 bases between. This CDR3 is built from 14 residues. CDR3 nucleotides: TGTGCCAGCAGCCCCGGGACTTCAAACAATGAGCAGTTCTTC. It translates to CASSPGTSNNEQFF.

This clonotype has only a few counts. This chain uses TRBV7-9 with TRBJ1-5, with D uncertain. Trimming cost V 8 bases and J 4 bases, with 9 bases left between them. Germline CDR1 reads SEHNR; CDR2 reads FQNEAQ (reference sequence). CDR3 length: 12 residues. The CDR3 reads CASQRSNQPQHF. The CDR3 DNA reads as TGTGCCAGCCAGAGGTCGAATCAGCCCCAGCATTTT.

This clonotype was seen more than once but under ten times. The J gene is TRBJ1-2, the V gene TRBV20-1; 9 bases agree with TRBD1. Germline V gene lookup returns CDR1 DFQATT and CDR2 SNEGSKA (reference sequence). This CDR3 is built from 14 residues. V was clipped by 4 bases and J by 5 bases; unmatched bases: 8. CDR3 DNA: TGCAGTGCTACGTACAGGGGGCTTGTTTATGGCTACACCTTC. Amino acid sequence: CSATYRGLVYGYTF.

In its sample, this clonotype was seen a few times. CDR3 protein: CSARDVASGGYEQYF. The CDR3 DNA is TGCAGTGCTAGAGATGTGGCTAGCGGGGGATACGAGCAGTACTTC. The chain uses TRBV20-1 and TRBJ2-7; the match to TRBD2 covers 10 bases. The CDR3 runs to 15 residues. The germline V gene encodes CDR1 DFQATT and CDR2 SNEGSKA (reference sequence). J was trimmed by 4 bases and V by 0 bases; bases with no gene match: 6.

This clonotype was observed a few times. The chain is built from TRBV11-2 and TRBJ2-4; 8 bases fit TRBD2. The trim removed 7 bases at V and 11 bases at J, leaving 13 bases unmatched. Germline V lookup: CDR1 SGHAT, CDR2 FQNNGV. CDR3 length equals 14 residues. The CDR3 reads CASTRTSGGSVQYF. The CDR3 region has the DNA TGTGCCAGCACTAGGACCAGCGGGGGTTCTGTTCAGTACTTC.

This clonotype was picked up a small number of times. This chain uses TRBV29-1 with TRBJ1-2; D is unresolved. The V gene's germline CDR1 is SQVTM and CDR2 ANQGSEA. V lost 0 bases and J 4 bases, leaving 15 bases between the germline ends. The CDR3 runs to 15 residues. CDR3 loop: CSVEEMIGWSYGYTF. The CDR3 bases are TGCAGCGTTGAAGAGATGATTGGCTGGAGCTATGGCTACACCTTC.

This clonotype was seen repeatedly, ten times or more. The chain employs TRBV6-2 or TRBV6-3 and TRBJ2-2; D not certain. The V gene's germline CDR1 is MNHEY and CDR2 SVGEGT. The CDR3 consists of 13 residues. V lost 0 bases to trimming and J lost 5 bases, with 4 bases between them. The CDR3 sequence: CASSYSTTGELFF. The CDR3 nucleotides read TGTGCCAGCAGTTACTCGACAACCGGGGAGCTGTTTTTT.

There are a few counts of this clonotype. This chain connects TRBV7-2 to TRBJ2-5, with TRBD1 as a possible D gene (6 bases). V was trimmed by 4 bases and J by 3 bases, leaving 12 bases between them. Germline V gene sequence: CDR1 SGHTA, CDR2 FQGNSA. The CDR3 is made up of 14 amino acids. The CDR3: CASSSRGPKETQYF. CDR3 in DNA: TGTGCCAGCAGCTCCAGGGGACCCAAAGAGACCCAGTACTTC. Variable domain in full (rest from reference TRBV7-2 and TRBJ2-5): GAGVSQSPSNKVTEKGKDVELRCDPISGHTALYWYRQSLGQGLEFLIYFQGNSAPDKSGLPSDRFSAERTGGSVSTLTIQRTQQEDSAVYLCASSSRGPKETQYFGPGTRLLVL.

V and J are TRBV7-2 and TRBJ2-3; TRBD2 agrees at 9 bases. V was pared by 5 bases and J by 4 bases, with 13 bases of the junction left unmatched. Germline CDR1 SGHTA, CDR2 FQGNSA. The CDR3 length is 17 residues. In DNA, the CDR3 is TGTGCCAGCAGCAGGGATGGGCTAGCGGGGCTCGCAGATACGCAGTATTTT. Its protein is CASSRDGLAGLADTQYF.

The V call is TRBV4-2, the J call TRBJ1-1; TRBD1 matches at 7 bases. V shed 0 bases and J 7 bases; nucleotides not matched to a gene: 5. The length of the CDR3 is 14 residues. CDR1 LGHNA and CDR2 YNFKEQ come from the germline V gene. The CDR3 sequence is CASSQERTGGEAFF. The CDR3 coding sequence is TGTGCCAGCAGCCAAGAGAGGACAGGCGGTGAAGCTTTCTTT.

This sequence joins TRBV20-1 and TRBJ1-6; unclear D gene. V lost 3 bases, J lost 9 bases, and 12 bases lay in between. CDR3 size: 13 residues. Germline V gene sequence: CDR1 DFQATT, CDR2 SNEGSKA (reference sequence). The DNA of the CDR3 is TGCAGTGCTAGGTTGAGCGCGGGTTCACCCCTCCACTTT. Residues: CSARLSAGSPLHF.